A selection of T cell receptor beta chains follows, all from one sample in a study of blood T cell repertoires in COVID-19. Method: immunoSEQ multiplex PCR; TCRdb's copy keeps in-frame clones and lacks some. Among a few hundred thousand clones listed, around 87% were seen once. What was sequenced was peripheral blood. Receptors originate from a woman aged 55-69 years with COVID-19, enrolled during active disease. Each CDR3 is given with its conserved first and last residue. The order of the fields is clone size, J gene, V gene, D gene, CDR3 protein, CDR3 DNA. The D gene is left open where the match is weak. The size of a clone is reported for some rows only, either as once, few or many, or as a class for expanded clones.

. | TRBJ1-4 | TRBV5-1 | . | CATKGAPNEKLFF | TGCGCCACTAAAGGGGCTCCGAATGAAAAACTGTTTTTT
. | TRBJ2-5 | TRBV24-1 | . | CATEDVEGQETQYF | TGTGCCACCGAGGACGTGGAGGGGCAAGAGACCCAGTACTTC
few | TRBJ2-2 | TRBV10-1 | TRBD2 | CASSESRAGANTGELFF | TGCGCCAGCAGTGAGTCCCGGGCGGGAGCGAACACCGGGGAGCTGTTTTTT
. | TRBJ1-5 | TRBV5-1 | . | CASSLDTGNQPQHF | TGCGCCAGCAGCTTGGATACGGGGAATCAGCCCCAGCATTTT
. | TRBJ2-4 | TRBV29-1 | TRBD2 | CSVVTSGTINIQYF | TGCAGCGTTGTTACTAGCGGGACTATAAACATTCAGTACTTC
few | TRBJ2-7 | TRBV5-1 | TRBD2 | CASSSLSGRGSYEQYF | TGCGCCAGCAGCTCCCTCAGCGGGAGAGGGTCCTACGAGCAGTACTTC
. | TRBJ1-5 | TRBV23-1 | . | CASSQSTAERNQPQHF | TGCGCCAGCAGTCAATCAACAGCAGAACGCAATCAGCCCCAGCATTTT
. | TRBJ2-2 | TRBV11-3 | . | CASSLGGGTVNTGELFF | TGTGCCAGCAGCTTAGGAGGGGGGACAGTGAACACCGGGGAGCTGTTTTTT
. | TRBJ2-1 | TRBV7-9 | TRBD2 | CASSIAGGGRGRQFF | TGTGCCAGCAGCATAGCGGGAGGAGGCCGAGGAAGACAGTTCTTC
. | TRBJ2-5 | TRBV3-1/TRBV3-2 | . | CASSQVPGAETQYF | TGTGCCAGCAGCCAAGTGCCAGGGGCCGAGACCCAGTACTTC
. | TRBJ2-1 | TRBV7-3 | TRBD2 | CASSLAGLSYNEQFF | TGTGCCAGCAGCCTAGCGGGCCTCTCCTACAATGAGCAGTTCTTC
. | TRBJ2-1 | TRBV12-3/TRBV12-4 | . | CASSLGALVEQFF | TGTGCCAGCAGTTTAGGAGCGCTAGTTGAGCAGTTCTTC
. | TRBJ2-7 | TRBV7-6 | . | CASSLVQGGEQYF | TGTGCCAGCAGCTTAGTTCAGGGTGGCGAGCAGTACTTC
. | TRBJ1-1 | TRBV15 | . | CATSRDSGLDTEAFF | TGTGCCACCAGCAGAGATTCGGGGTTGGACACTGAAGCTTTCTTT
. | TRBJ1-3 | TRBV4-2 | TRBD1 | CASSQAGDSPTIYF | TGTGCCAGCAGCCAAGCTGGGGACAGCCCAACCATATATTTT
. | TRBJ2-3 | TRBV11-2 | TRBD2 | CASSQRGLAGAVSTDTQYF | TGTGCCAGCAGCCAAAGGGGACTAGCGGGAGCTGTTAGCACAGATACGCAGTATTTT
. | TRBJ1-4 | TRBV28 | TRBD1 | CASSRTGRGLATNEKLFF | TGTGCCAGCAGTAGGACAGGGAGGGGGCTTGCAACTAATGAAAAACTGTTTTTT
once | TRBJ2-4 | TRBV5-1 | . | CASSLWAGALPGDIQYF | TGCGCCAGCAGCTTGTGGGCAGGGGCCCTACCCGGAGACATTCAGTACTTC
. | TRBJ2-3 | TRBV24-1 | TRBD2 | CATSRTSGSPGTDTQYF | TGTGCCACCAGTCGGACTAGCGGGAGCCCGGGCACAGATACGCAGTATTTT
. | TRBJ2-7 | TRBV9 | . | CASSVGGEQYF | TGTGCCAGCAGCGTCGGGGGCGAGCAGTACTTC
few | TRBJ1-6 | TRBV3-1/TRBV3-2 | TRBD1 | CASSLQTGLGSPLHF | TGTGCCAGCAGCCTGCAGACAGGGCTGGGTTCACCCCTCCACTTT
. | TRBJ1-2 | TRBV28 | TRBD1 | CASLPGQGTYYGYTF | TGTGCCAGCCTCCCGGGACAGGGAACCTACTATGGCTACACCTTC
once | TRBJ1-6 | TRBV7-2 | TRBD1 | CASSLDGRGGAHNSPLHF | TGTGCCAGCAGCTTAGATGGCCGAGGGGGCGCACATAATTCACCCCTCCACTTT
few | TRBJ2-7 | TRBV11-2 | TRBD1 | CASSLPDRGDYEQYF | TGTGCCAGCAGCCTACCTGACAGGGGGGACTACGAGCAGTACTTC
. | TRBJ2-3 | TRBV2 | . | CASSGDGMVTDTQYF | TGTGCCAGCAGTGGAGACGGGATGGTAACAGATACGCAGTATTTT
. | TRBJ1-6 | TRBV19 | TRBD1 | CASMGTGVHNSPLHF | TGTGCCAGTATGGGGACAGGGGTTCACAATTCACCCCTCCACTTT
. | TRBJ1-1 | TRBV5-1 | . | CASSLGQRFNTEAFF | TGCGCCAGCAGCTTAGGACAGCGATTCAACACTGAAGCTTTCTTT
. | TRBJ1-2 | TRBV7-8 | TRBD1 | CASSSPSTRQGVEYGYTF | TGTGCCAGCAGCTCCCCCAGCACTAGACAGGGGGTAGAGTATGGCTACACCTTC
. | TRBJ2-1 | TRBV6-2/TRBV6-3 | TRBD1 | CASSKPLAGTVYNEQFF | TGTGCCAGCAGTAAACCACTCGCCGGGACAGTTTACAATGAGCAGTTCTTC
. | TRBJ2-5 | TRBV14 | TRBD2 | CASSQGGSGSETQYF | TGTGCCAGCAGCCAAGGAGGTAGCGGGAGTGAGACCCAGTACTTC
. | TRBJ2-1 | TRBV9 | . | CASSVVGGGHNEQFF | TGTGCCAGCAGCGTAGTAGGCGGGGGCCACAATGAGCAGTTCTTC
. | TRBJ2-1 | TRBV27 | TRBD2 | CASKGTSGRASYNEQFF | TGTGCCAGCAAAGGGACTAGCGGGAGGGCCTCTTACAATGAGCAGTTCTTC
. | TRBJ1-2 | TRBV6-1 | . | CASSEEGRLYGYTF | TGTGCCAGCAGTGAGGAGGGCAGACTCTATGGCTACACCTTC
. | TRBJ1-5 | TRBV12-5 | . | CASARESNQPQHF | TGTGCTAGTGCCCGAGAAAGCAATCAGCCCCAGCATTTT
. | TRBJ1-5 | TRBV19 | . | CASARDLYQPQHF | TGTGCCAGTGCAAGAGATCTTTATCAGCCCCAGCATTTT
. | TRBJ2-1 | TRBV7-2 | . | CASSHPGGTGRFF | TGTGCCAGCAGCCACCCCGGCGGGACGGGACGGTTCTTC
. | TRBJ1-2 | TRBV4-1 | . | CASSQEGGVGYGYTF | TGCGCCAGCAGCCAGGAGGGGGGGGTTGGGTATGGCTACACCTTC
. | TRBJ1-2 | TRBV28 | . | CASSTGQYGYTF | TGTGCCAGCAGTACCGGACAGTATGGCTACACCTTC
. | TRBJ2-1 | TRBV5-1 | . | CASSLGLYNEQFF | TGCGCCAGCAGCCTCGGACTGTACAATGAGCAGTTCTTC
. | TRBJ2-1 | TRBV27 | . | CATHQGFTYNEQFF | TGTGCCACTCACCAGGGGTTCACCTACAATGAGCAGTTCTTC
. | TRBJ1-5 | TRBV28 | . | CASGQGDQPQHF | TGTGCCAGCGGGCAGGGCGATCAGCCCCAGCATTTT
. | TRBJ2-5 | TRBV6-5 | TRBD2 | CASSYGLAQQETQYF | TGTGCCAGCAGTTACGGACTAGCCCAACAAGAGACCCAGTACTTC
. | TRBJ1-2 | TRBV4-3 | TRBD1 | CASSQDFGRGYGYTF | TGCGCCAGCAGCCAAGATTTCGGCAGGGGGTATGGCTACACCTTC
. | TRBJ1-1 | TRBV6-5 | . | CASSYAGSRGTEAFF | TGTGCCAGCAGTTACGCGGGCAGCCGAGGGACTGAAGCTTTCTTT